The clone carrying this TCR beta chain was recorded once. The sample is drawn from a study of blood T cell repertoires in COVID-19. Study as a whole: There were acute and convalescent COVID-19 samples, and they came from the United States, Italy and Spain. Nucleic acid was either cDNA or gDNA, and it came from T cells, B-cell-depleted T cells, or PBMCs.

In the source study's methods: From reference gene primer amplification, estimates of nucleated cell counts were derived. The method was immunoSEQ multiplex PCR; TCRdb's version includes in-frame clones alone and lacks a portion of them. That table is the source of V, J and clone size, and D and trimming were worked out from the DNA. This sample has some 30,000 clones, with around 82% found just once. There are 15 residues in the CDR3. CDR1 is SGDLS, CDR2 YYNGEE, per germline. The V segment lost 6 bases and the J segment 3 bases; nucleotides outside the gene matches: 2. Sequenced input: peripheral blood. V is TRBV9 and J is TRBJ2-2; TRBD2 agrees at 13 bases. This receptor was taken from a man older than 75 with active COVID-19. The CDR3 loop is CASKTSGGDTGELFF. CDR3 bases: TGTGCCAGCAAAACTAGCGGGGGGGACACCGGGGAGCTGTTTTTT.